Shown below are 11 T cell receptor beta chains from a single sample sequenced in a study of early T cells in non-severe SARS-CoV-2 infection. TCRdb processed the 5' RACE reads anew with MiXCR; each CDR3 protein has one entry. The sample comprises under 75,000 distinct CDR3 sequences, 10% to 15% of which are singletons, and 7.5% to 10% rests with the top ten. The sequenced sample was whole blood. These TCRs come from an adult who was a healthcare worker with PCR-confirmed SARS-CoV-2 infection or an uninfected control (not recorded which).

This clonotype was recorded many times. This chain uses TRBV12-3 or TRBV12-4 with TRBJ2-7, with TRBD2 matching over 10 bases. The V and J ends lost 6 bases and 2 bases, in that order; junction bases with no gene match: 4. The CDR3 loop spans 14 amino acids. The CDR3 DNA follows: TGTGCCAGCAGGCCTACTAGCGGGACCTACGAGCAGTACTTC. This gives the protein CASRPTSGTYEQYF.

Here the CDR3 reads CATSYHPGSGTYEQYF. In DNA form, the CDR3 reads TGTGCCACCAGTTACCACCCGGGATCTGGGACCTACGAGCAGTACTTC. This rearrangement joins TRBV24-1 to TRBJ2-7, with D possibly matching TRBD2 (5 bases). The CDR3 totals 16 residues. Germline CDR1 reads KGHDR; CDR2 reads SFDVKD. Trimming shortened V by 6 bases and J by 2 bases, and 19 bases separated the two germline ends.

This clonotype was counted ten times or more. The V gene is TRBV7-9, the J gene TRBJ2-7; TRBD1 is a possible D gene (6 bases). The CDR3 is 14 residues long. CDR1 is SEHNR and CDR2 is FQNEAQ in the germline V gene (reference sequence). Trimming took off 4 bases at V and 5 bases at J, with 15 bases between the two ends. CDR3 in amino acids: CASSSGTSGHEQYF. The CDR3 nucleotides are TGTGCCAGCAGCTCCGGGACATCCGGCCACGAGCAGTACTTC.

This clonotype was observed a handful of times. The chain is built from TRBV18 and TRBJ2-7, with unresolved D. This CDR3 is built from 13 residues. Germline V gene sequence: CDR1 KGHSH, CDR2 LQKENI. V was clipped by 0 bases and J by 4 bases, with 7 bases between them. The CDR3 region is CASSPPGTYEQYF. The CDR3 coding sequence is TGTGCCAGCTCACCACCCGGAACGTACGAGCAGTACTTC.

This clonotype was counted at least ten times. The gene calls are TRBV12-3 or TRBV12-4 and TRBJ2-1; no definite D call. The CDR3 totals 12 residues. Trimming pared 4 bases from V and 10 bases from J, leaving 11 bases between. The CDR3 protein is CASSSRYLEQFF. CDR3 in DNA: TGTGCCAGCAGTTCCCGGTATCTAGAGCAGTTCTTC.

A few counts support this clonotype. The chain combines TRBV20-1 with TRBJ2-3; 7 nucleotides align to TRBD1. V was pared by 1 base and J by 13 bases, with 5 bases of the junction left unmatched. From germline, CDR1 is DFQATT and CDR2 SNEGSKA (reference sequence). This CDR3 contains 11 residues. The CDR3: CSARVGQGEYF. As DNA, the CDR3 is TGCAGTGCTAGAGTCGGTCAGGGGGAGTATTTT.

This clonotype showed up many times. The chain couples TRBV15 to TRBJ2-7; D unresolved. Germline CDR1 and CDR2: LNHNV and YYDKDF (reference sequence). Deletions cut 1 base from V and 6 bases from J, with 13 bases between. The CDR3 has 14 amino acids. CDR3 coding DNA: TGTGCCACCAGCAGAGTAGAGGCCGCCCTCGAGCAGTACTTC. This gives the protein CATSRVEAALEQYF.

This clonotype was counted many times. This chain links TRBV6-2 or TRBV6-3 with TRBJ2-1, with 10 nucleotides matching TRBD2. The CDR3 consists of 14 residues. CDR1 and CDR2 (germline): MNHEY, SVGEGT. V lost 5 bases to trimming and J lost 9 bases; unmatched junction nucleotides: 7. Here the CDR3 reads CASSPPGLASEQFF. As DNA, the CDR3 is TGTGCCAGCAGTCCCCCGGGACTAGCGTCTGAGCAGTTCTTC.

The V call is TRBV6-5, the J call TRBJ2-5; possible D gene TRBD1, 5 bases. Germline assignment: CDR1 MNHEY and CDR2 SVGAGI. Trimming left V 3 bases short and J 1 base short, with 9 bases between. The CDR3 has 14 residues. DNA of the CDR3: TGTGCCAGCAGTTATGCAGGGCCCCAAGAGACCCAGTACTTC. Protein sequence: CASSYAGPQETQYF.

This clonotype was recorded a few times. J is TRBJ2-6 and V is TRBV7-6, with D perhaps being TRBD1 or TRBD2 (5 bases each). V dropped 3 bases and J dropped 0 bases, with 6 bases sitting between them. Germline CDR1 reads SGHVS; CDR2 reads FNYEAQ. The CDR3 contains 15 residues. The CDR3 bases are TGTGCCAGCAGCTTTGGGGGCTCTGGGGCCAACGTCCTGACTTTC. Translating gives CASSFGGSGANVLTF.

V usage is TRBV9 and J usage is TRBJ1-1, with a tentative D call TRBD1 (5 bases). V gave up 4 bases and J gave up 1 base, with 11 bases separating them. Germline V CDR1 and CDR2: SGDLS, YYNGEE. The CDR3 is 14 residues long. CDR3 in amino acids: CASSKGPGNTEAFF. CDR3 nucleotides: TGTGCCAGCAGCAAGGGACCGGGGAACACTGAAGCTTTCTTT.